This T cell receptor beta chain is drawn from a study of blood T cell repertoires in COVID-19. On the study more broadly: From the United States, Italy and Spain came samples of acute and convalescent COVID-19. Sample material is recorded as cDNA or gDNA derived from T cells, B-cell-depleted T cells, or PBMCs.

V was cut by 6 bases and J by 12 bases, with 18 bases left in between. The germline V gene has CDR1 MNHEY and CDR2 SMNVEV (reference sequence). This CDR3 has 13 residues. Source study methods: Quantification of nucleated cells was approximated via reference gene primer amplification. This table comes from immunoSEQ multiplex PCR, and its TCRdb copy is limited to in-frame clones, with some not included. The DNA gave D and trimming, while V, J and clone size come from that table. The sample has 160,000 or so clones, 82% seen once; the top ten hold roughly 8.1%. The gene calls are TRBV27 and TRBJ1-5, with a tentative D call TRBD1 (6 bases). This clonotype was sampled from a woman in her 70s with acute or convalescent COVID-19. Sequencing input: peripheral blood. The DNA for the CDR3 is TGTGCCAGCAGCCTTATTTCCGGGACACTCCAGCATTTT. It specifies CASSLISGTLQHF.